This T cell receptor beta chain is from a study of shared clonotypes between healthy human individuals. Regarding the study as a whole: Sampling involved blood alone; tissue repertoires likely differ.

Measured with immunoSEQ multiplex PCR; TCRdb has only the in-frame clones, and not every one. This sample has roughly 1,000,000 clones, with about four fifths found just once. Donors, healthy HIV-negative adults, lacked recent acute infections or vaccinations. Only Caucasian adults living in Nashville, Tennessee made up the donor group. V shed 4 bases, J shed 6 bases, and the junction held 9 bases outside the gene matches. This CDR3 spans 16 amino acids. CDR1 and CDR2 from the germline V gene are SGHNT and YYREEE (reference sequence). Concerning this clone itself: Its target is unknown.

The rearrangement joins TRBV5-4 to TRBJ2-2; TRBD1 matches 10 bases. This sequence originates from a man between 18 and 35 years old in good health. Some clones in this sample may be carry-over from other donors' samples. Sequences were obtained from memory CD4+ T cells from PBMCs. Subset of the sample: CD45RA-negative fraction. The CDR3 DNA is TGTGCCAGCAGCCCCGGGACAGGGGTTATATCCGGGGAGCTGTTTTTT. It yields the protein CASSPGTGVISGELFF. The full variable domain, its missing parts supplied by reference TRBV5-4 and TRBJ2-2, is ETGVTQSPTHLIKTRGQQVTLRCSSQSGHNTVSWYQQALGQGPQFIFQYYREEENGRGNFPPRFSGLQFPNYSSELNVNALELDDSALYLCASSPGTGVISGELFFGEGSRLTVL.